What follows is one TCR beta chain and its context. Study processing details: Estimation of nucleated cell counts was performed using reference gene primer amplification. Clones were read by immunoSEQ multiplex PCR, and TCRdb kept only the in-frame ones, dropping some. D and trimming come from the DNA, and the V and J calls and clone size come from that table. Of some 74,000 clones in the sample, about 82% are singletons; the top ten hold 4.8%. This entry comes from a study of blood T cell repertoires in COVID-19. Germline V gene lookup returns CDR1 SGHTA and CDR2 FQGNSA. Trimming cost V 4 bases and J 7 bases; bases outside gene matches: 6. This CDR3 has 15 residues.

The sample comprised peripheral blood. This receptor was identified in a woman aged 80 or over with active or convalescent COVID-19. This sequence joins TRBV7-2 and TRBJ1-6, with 8 nucleotides matching TRBD1. CDR3 amino acids: CASSSTGAQNSPLHF. CDR3 nucleotides: TGTGCCAGCAGCTCGACAGGGGCCCAAAATTCACCCCTCCACTTT.